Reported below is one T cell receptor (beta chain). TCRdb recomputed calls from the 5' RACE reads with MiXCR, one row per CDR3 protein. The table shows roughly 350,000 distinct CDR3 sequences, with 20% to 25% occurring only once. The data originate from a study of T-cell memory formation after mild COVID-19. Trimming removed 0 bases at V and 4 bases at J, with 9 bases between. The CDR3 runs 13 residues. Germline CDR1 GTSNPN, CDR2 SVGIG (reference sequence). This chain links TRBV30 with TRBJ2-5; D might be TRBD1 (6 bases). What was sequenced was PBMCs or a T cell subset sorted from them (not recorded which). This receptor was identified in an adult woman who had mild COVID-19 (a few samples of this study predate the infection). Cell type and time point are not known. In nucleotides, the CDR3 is TGTGCCTGGAGTGTAAGCAGGGGAGAGACCCAGTACTTC. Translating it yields CAWSVSRGETQYF.